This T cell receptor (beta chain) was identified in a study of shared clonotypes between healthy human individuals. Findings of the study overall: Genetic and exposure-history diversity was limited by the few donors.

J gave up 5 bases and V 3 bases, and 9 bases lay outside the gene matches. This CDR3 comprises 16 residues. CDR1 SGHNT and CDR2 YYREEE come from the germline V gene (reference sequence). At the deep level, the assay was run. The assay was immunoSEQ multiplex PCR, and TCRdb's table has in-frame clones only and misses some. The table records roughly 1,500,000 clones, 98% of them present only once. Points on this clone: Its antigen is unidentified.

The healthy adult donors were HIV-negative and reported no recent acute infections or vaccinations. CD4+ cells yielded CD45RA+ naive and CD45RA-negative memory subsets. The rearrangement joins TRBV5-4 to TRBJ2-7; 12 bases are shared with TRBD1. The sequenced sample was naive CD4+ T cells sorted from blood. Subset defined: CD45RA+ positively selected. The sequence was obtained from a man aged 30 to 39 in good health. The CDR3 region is CASSSFPGQGANEQYF. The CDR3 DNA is TGTGCCAGCAGCTCCTTTCCGGGACAGGGGGCCAACGAGCAGTACTTC.